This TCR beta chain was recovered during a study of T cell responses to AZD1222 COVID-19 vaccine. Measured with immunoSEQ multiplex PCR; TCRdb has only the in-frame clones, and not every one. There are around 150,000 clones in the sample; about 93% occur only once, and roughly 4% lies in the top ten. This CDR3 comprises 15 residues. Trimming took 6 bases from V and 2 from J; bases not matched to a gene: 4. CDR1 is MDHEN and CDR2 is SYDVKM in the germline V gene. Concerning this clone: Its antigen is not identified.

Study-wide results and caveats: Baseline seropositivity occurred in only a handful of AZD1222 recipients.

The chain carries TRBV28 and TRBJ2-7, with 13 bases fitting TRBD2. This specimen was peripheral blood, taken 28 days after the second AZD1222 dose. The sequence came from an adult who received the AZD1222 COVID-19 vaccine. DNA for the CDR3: TGTGCCAGCAGGTCCGGACTAGCGGGAGCCTACGAGCAGTACTTC. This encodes CASRSGLAGAYEQYF.